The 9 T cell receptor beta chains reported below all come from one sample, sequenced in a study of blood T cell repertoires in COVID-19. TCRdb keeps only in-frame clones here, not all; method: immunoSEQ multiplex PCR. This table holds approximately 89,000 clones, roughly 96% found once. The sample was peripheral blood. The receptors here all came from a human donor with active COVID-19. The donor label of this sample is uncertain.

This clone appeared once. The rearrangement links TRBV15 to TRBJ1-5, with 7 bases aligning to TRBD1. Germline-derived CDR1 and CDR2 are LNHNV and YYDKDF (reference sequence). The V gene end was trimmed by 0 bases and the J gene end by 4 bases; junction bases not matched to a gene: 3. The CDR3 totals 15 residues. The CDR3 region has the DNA TGTGCCACCAGCAGAGACCAGGGGGTAAATCAGCCCCAGCATTTT. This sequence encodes CATSRDQGVNQPQHF.

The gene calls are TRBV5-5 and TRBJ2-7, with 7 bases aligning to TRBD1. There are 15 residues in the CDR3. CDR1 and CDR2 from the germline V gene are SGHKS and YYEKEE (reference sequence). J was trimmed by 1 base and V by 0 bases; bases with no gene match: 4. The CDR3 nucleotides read TGTGCCAGCAGCTTGGCAGGGACAGCGTCCTACGAGCAGTACTTC. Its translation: CASSLAGTASYEQYF.

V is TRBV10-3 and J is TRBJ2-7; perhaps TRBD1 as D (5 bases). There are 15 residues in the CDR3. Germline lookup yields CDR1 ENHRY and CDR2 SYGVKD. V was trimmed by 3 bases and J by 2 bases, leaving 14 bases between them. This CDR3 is CAISDGQVVAYEQYF. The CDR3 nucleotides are TGTGCCATCAGTGACGGACAAGTTGTGGCCTACGAGCAGTACTTC.

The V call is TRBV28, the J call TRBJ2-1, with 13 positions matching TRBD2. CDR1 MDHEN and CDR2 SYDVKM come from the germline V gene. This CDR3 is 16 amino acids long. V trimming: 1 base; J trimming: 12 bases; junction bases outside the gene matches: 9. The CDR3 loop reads CASSLYGTSGTRGQFF. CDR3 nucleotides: TGTGCCAGCAGTTTATATGGGACTAGCGGGACCCGGGGGCAGTTCTTC.

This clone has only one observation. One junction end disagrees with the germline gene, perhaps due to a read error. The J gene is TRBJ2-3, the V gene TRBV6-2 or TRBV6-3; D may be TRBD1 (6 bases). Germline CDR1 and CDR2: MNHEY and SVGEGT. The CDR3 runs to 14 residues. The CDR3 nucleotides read TGTGCCAGCAGCCTACGTGGCGGCAGGGGATCGCAGGATTTT. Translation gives CASSLRGGRGSQDF.

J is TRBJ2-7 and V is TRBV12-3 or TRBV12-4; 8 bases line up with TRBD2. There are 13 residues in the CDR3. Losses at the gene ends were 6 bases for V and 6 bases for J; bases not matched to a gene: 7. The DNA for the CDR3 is TGTGCCAGCAGACAGATAGCGGGGTCCGAGCAGTACTTC. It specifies CASRQIAGSEQYF.

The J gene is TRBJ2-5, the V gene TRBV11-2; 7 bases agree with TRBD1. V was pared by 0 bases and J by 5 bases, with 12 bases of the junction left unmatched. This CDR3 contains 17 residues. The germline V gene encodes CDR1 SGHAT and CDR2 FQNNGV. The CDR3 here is CASSLDRQGREFETQYF. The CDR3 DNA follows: TGTGCCAGCAGCTTAGACCGACAGGGAAGGGAGTTCGAGACCCAGTACTTC.

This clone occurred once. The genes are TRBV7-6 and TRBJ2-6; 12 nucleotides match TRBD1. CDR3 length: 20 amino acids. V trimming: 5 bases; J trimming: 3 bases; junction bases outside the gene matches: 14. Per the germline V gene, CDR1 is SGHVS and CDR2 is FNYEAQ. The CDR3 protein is CASSPSVPGTGGVGANVLTF. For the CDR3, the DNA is TGTGCCAGCAGCCCCAGCGTCCCCGGGACAGGGGGCGTTGGGGCCAACGTCCTGACTTTC.

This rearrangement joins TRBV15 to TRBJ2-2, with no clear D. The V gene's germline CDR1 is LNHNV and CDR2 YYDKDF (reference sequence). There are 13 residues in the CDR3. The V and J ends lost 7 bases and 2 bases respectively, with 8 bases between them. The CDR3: CATTTLNTGELFF. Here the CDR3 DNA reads TGTGCCACCACCACATTAAACACCGGGGAGCTGTTTTTT.